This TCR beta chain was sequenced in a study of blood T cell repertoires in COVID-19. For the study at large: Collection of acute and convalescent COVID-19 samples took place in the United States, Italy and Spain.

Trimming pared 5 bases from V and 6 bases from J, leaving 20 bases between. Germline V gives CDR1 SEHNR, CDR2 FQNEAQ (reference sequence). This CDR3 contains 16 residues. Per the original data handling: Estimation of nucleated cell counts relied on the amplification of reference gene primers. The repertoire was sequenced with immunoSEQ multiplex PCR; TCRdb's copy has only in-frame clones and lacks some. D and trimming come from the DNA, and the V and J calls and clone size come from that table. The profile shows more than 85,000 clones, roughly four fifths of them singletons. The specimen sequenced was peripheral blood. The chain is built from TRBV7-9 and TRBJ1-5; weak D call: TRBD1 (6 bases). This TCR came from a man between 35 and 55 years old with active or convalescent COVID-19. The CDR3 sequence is CASSRGTGKESQPQHF. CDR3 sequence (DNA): TGTGCCAGCAGCCGAGGAACAGGGAAAGAGAGTCAGCCCCAGCATTTT.